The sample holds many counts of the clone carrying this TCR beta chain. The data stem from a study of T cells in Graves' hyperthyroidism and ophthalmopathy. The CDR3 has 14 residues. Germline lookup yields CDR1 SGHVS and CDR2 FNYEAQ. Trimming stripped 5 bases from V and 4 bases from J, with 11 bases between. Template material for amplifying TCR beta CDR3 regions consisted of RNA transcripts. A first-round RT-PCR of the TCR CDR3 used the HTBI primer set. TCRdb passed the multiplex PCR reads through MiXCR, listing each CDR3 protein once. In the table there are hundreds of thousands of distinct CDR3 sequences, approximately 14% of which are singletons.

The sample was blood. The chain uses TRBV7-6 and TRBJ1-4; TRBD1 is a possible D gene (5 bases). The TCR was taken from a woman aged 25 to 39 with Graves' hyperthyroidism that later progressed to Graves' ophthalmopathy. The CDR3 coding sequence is TGTGCCAGCAGCCCTGGGACTGATAATGAAAAACTGTTTTTT. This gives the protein CASSPGTDNEKLFF.